Presented here are 8 T cell receptor beta chains from one specimen sequenced in a study of blood T cell repertoires in COVID-19. The assay was immunoSEQ multiplex PCR, and TCRdb's table has in-frame clones only and misses some. The sample shows some 46,000 clones, about 87% of them seen only once. The sample taken for sequencing was peripheral blood. The receptors originated from a man aged 50-59 years with acute or convalescent COVID-19.

The chain recombines TRBV24-1 with TRBJ1-2; unclear D gene. Trimming took off 7 bases at V and 3 bases at J, with 11 bases between the two ends. The V gene's germline CDR1 is KGHDR and CDR2 SFDVKD. This CDR3 is built from 13 residues. CDR3 nucleotides: TGTGCCACCAGCGATGACAAAGACTATGGCTACACCTTC. Translated: CATSDDKDYGYTF.

This chain connects TRBV2 to TRBJ2-5; no firm D call. This CDR3 is built from 14 residues. V was clipped by 1 base and J by 5 bases, with 11 bases between them. Germline lookup yields CDR1 SNHLY and CDR2 FYNNEI. CDR3 DNA sequence: TGTGCCAGCAGTGAAGTGGTGATCGGGGAGACCCAGTACTTC. It is translated as CASSEVVIGETQYF.

The rearrangement joins TRBV7-2 to TRBJ1-3; 7 bases align to TRBD1. With 7 bases clipped from V and 2 bases from J, the junction kept 5 bases outside the gene matches. Germline V CDR1 and CDR2: SGHTA, FQGNSA. The CDR3 contains 14 residues. CDR3 protein: CASTGTVPGNTIYF. CDR3 nucleotides: TGTGCCAGCACCGGGACAGTGCCTGGAAACACCATATATTTT.

This rearrangement joins TRBV24-1 to TRBJ2-2; D perhaps matches TRBD2 (5 bases). V lost 2 bases and J lost 0, with 12 bases in between. The CDR3 runs 17 residues. Germline CDR1 KGHDR, CDR2 SFDVKD. CDR3 region: CATSDSGIPSNTGELFF. The CDR3 DNA is TGTGCCACCAGTGATTCGGGGATACCTTCGAACACCGGGGAGCTGTTTTTT.

J is TRBJ2-7 and V is TRBV2; 12 bases are shared with TRBD2. CDR1 is SNHLY, CDR2 FYNNEI, per germline. The CDR3 sequence is 15 residues long. J was trimmed by 3 bases and V by 6 bases; bases with no gene match: 6. The CDR3 loop reads CASRAGLAGNYEQYF. As DNA, the CDR3 is TGTGCCAGCAGAGCCGGACTAGCGGGGAACTACGAGCAGTACTTC.

The chain has TRBV7-9 and TRBJ1-1, with unresolved D. In germline, CDR1 is SEHNR, CDR2 FQNEAQ (reference sequence). This CDR3 is 16 amino acids long. V lost 4 bases, J lost 4 bases, and 19 bases lay in between. In nucleotides, the CDR3 is TGTGCCAGCAGCTCTACCCTGGCGGACTCAGCCACTGAAGCTTTCTTT. Translation gives CASSSTLADSATEAFF.

The CDR3 region has the DNA TGTGCCAGCAGCTTCGCCGGGACTCCTTTGGATACGCAGTATTTT. It translates to CASSFAGTPLDTQYF. The J gene is TRBJ2-3, the V gene TRBV7-3; weak D call: TRBD2 (6 bases). The CDR3 loop spans 15 amino acids. V was trimmed by 3 bases and J by 6 bases, leaving 16 bases between them. Germline V CDR1 and CDR2: SGHTA, FQGTGA.

This chain joins TRBV28 and TRBJ2-7; TRBD1 might be the D (5 bases). Germline loops: CDR1 MDHEN, CDR2 SYDVKM. V was cut by 1 base and J by 3 bases, with 7 bases left in between. This CDR3 is 13 amino acids long. The CDR3 sequence is CASSLFRGYEQYF. Written as DNA, the CDR3 is TGTGCCAGCAGTTTATTTAGGGGCTACGAGCAGTACTTC.